These 16 T cell receptor beta chains were all obtained from the same sample, sequenced in a study of T cells in localized non-small cell lung cancer. The method was immunoSEQ multiplex PCR; TCRdb's version includes in-frame clones alone and lacks a portion of them. This table has about 10,000 clones, about 92% appearing once. The sequences come from peripheral blood, collected before any cancer treatment. The receptors shown here come from an older male donor with stage III squamous cell lung carcinoma.

The V gene is TRBV2, the J gene TRBJ2-1; D might be TRBD2 (7 bases). Looked up from germline, CDR1 is SNHLY and CDR2 is FYNNEI. This CDR3 has 14 amino acids. Trimming removed 4 bases at V and 5 bases at J, with 12 bases between. The CDR3 region has the DNA TGTGCCAGCAGTGCCCGGGGGGCGGACAATGAGCAGTTCTTC. It encodes CASSARGADNEQFF.

For this clone: One end of the junction fails to match germline, which may point to a read error. V gene TRBV7-7 combines with J gene TRBJ2-3, with D maybe TRBD2 (5 bases). Germline V CDR1 and CDR2: SSHAT, FNYEAQ (reference sequence). This CDR3 has 15 residues. The CDR3 is CASSLSASAGDTQYF. DNA of the CDR3: TGTGCTAGCAGCTTAAGTGCCTCCGCGGGAGATACGCAGTATTTT. The full variable domain, with the rest looked up from reference TRBV7-7 and TRBJ2-3, is GAGVSQSPRYKVTKRGQDVTLRCDPISSHATLYWYQQALGQGPEFLTYFNYEAQPDKSGLPSDRFSAERPEGSISTLTIQRTEQRDSAMYRCASSLSASAGDTQYFGPGTRLTVL.

The chain joins TRBV6-9 to TRBJ2-3, with 10 nucleotides matching TRBD2. Unmatched junction bases numbered 5, after V lost 6 bases and J lost 2 bases. In germline, CDR1 is MNHGY, CDR2 SVAAGI. This CDR3 spans 15 amino acids. The CDR3 DNA is TGTGCCAGCAGATCTAGCGGGGGTTTCACAGATACGCAGTATTTT. Translated, it gives CASRSSGGFTDTQYF.

The rearrangement joins TRBV15 to TRBJ1-2; D gene unclear. The V and J ends lost 0 bases and 0 bases respectively, with 14 bases between them. This CDR3 contains 17 residues. Germline lookup yields CDR1 LNHNV and CDR2 YYDKDF (reference sequence). CDR3 sequence reads: CATSRDSLIHSNYGYTF. DNA of the CDR3: TGTGCCACCAGCAGAGATTCCTTGATCCACTCTAACTATGGCTACACCTTC.

This rearrangement joins TRBV21-1 to TRBJ2-2. TRBV21-1 represents a pseudogene. There are 15 residues in the CDR3. The CDR3 reads CASSNRDRNTGELFF. In nucleotides, the CDR3 is TGTGCCAGCAGCAACAGAGACCGAAACACCGGGGAGCTGTTTTTT.

This sequence joins TRBV28 and TRBJ2-7; D is unresolved. The CDR3 extends over 11 amino acids. Trimming left V 5 bases short and J 3 bases short, with 5 bases between. Germline V gives CDR1 MDHEN, CDR2 SYDVKM. In DNA, the CDR3 is TGTGCCAGCAGTCCCGGCTACGAGCAGTACTTC. Its translation is CASSPGYEQYF.

This clone occurred once. This chain links TRBV28 with TRBJ1-4; 9 bases fit TRBD1. The germline V gene encodes CDR1 MDHEN and CDR2 SYDVKM. This CDR3 has 14 amino acids. V trimming: 6 bases; J trimming: 9 bases; junction bases outside the gene matches: 8. CDR3 residues: CASRRTGQGKKLFF. The CDR3 DNA follows: TGTGCCAGCAGGAGAACGGGACAGGGTAAAAAACTGTTTTTT. The whole variable domain, filled in from reference TRBV28 and TRBJ1-4, reads DVKVTQSSRYLVKRTGEKVFLECVQDMDHENMFWYRQDPGLGLRLIYFSYDVKMKEKGDIPEGYSVSREKKERFSLILESASTNQTSMYLCASRRTGQGKKLFFGSGTQLSVL.

J is TRBJ2-3 and V is TRBV6-4; 7 bases agree with TRBD1. The germline V gene encodes CDR1 MRHNA and CDR2 SNTAGT. J lost 1 base, V lost 2 bases, and 0 bases had no gene match. The CDR3 runs 14 residues. CDR3 loop: CASSDTGGTDTQYF. In DNA, the CDR3 is TGTGCCAGCAGTGACACAGGGGGCACAGATACGCAGTATTTT.

This clone has only a few counts. The chain links TRBV2 to TRBJ1-4; 7 bases are shared with TRBD1. CDR1 is SNHLY and CDR2 is FYNNEI in the germline V gene. The V and J ends lost 7 bases and 6 bases, in that order; junction bases with no gene match: 11. There are 15 residues in the CDR3. The CDR3 is CASKTTTGQDEKLFF. CDR3 DNA: TGTGCCAGCAAGACCACGACAGGGCAGGATGAAAAACTGTTTTTT.

The chain employs TRBV2 and TRBJ2-3, with D possibly being TRBD2 (6 bases). This CDR3 spans 16 amino acids. The V and J ends lost 2 bases and 0 bases respectively, with 12 bases between them. Germline V gene lookup returns CDR1 SNHLY and CDR2 FYNNEI. The CDR3 here is CASSEWGGLSTDTQYF. DNA of the CDR3: TGTGCCAGCAGTGAATGGGGAGGCCTTAGCACAGATACGCAGTATTTT. The whole variable domain, filled in from reference TRBV2 and TRBJ2-3, reads EPEVTQTPSHQVTQMGQEVILRCVPISNHLYFYWYRQILGQKVEFLVSFYNNEISEKSEIFDDQFSVERPDGSNFTLKIRSTKLEDSAMYFCASSEWGGLSTDTQYFGPGTRLTVL.

This rearrangement joins TRBV9 to TRBJ2-5; TRBD1 agrees at 7 bases. This CDR3 is built from 15 residues. With 4 bases clipped from V and 2 bases from J, the junction kept 8 bases outside the gene matches. The germline gives CDR1 SGDLS, CDR2 YYNGEE. For the CDR3, the DNA is TGTGCCAGCAGCTTCCGGGACAGCCCTCAAGAGACCCAGTACTTC. It encodes CASSFRDSPQETQYF.

V usage is TRBV10-3 and J usage is TRBJ2-5; 10 bases are a match to TRBD2. This CDR3 is built from 16 residues. Germline V gene data show CDR1 as ENHRY and CDR2 as SYGVKD. Trimming removed 4 bases from V and 1 base from J; junction bases left unmatched: 6. The DNA of the CDR3 is TGTGCCATCAGTGTTCTAGCGGGGGCCCTCCAAGAGACCCAGTACTTC. It translates to CAISVLAGALQETQYF.

CDR3 amino acids: CASSQDTGPSEAFF. CDR3 nucleotide sequence: TGCGCCAGCAGCCAAGATACCGGACCAAGCGAAGCTTTCTTT. The chain combines TRBV4-3 with TRBJ1-1, with no clear D. CDR1 is LGHNA and CDR2 is YSLEER in the germline V gene. The CDR3 is 14 amino acids. The V end lost 0 bases, the J end lost 8 bases, and 13 bases lay between the germline ends.

The genes are TRBV5-1 and TRBJ1-3; 7 bases are shared with TRBD1. The CDR3 contains 16 residues. The ends lost 0 bases at V and 0 bases at J; junction bases unmatched: 3. Germline-derived CDR1 and CDR2 are SGHRS and YFSETQ. In nucleotides, the CDR3 is TGCGCCAGCAGCTTGGATTGGACAGGCTCTGGAAACACCATATATTTT. Translating gives CASSLDWTGSGNTIYF.

The J gene is TRBJ2-1, the V gene TRBV19, with 8 bases matching TRBD2. The ends lost 5 bases at V and 2 bases at J; junction bases unmatched: 5. CDR3 length: 15 amino acids. Germline V gene sequence: CDR1 LNHDA, CDR2 SQIVND (reference sequence). The CDR3 here is CASSVQAGAYNEQFF. Here the CDR3 DNA reads TGTGCCAGTAGTGTTCAAGCGGGGGCCTACAATGAGCAGTTCTTC.

In this sample, this clone turned up once. This chain connects TRBV7-9 to TRBJ2-4; 12 bases match TRBD2. The CDR3 consists of 18 residues. With 4 bases clipped from V and 0 bases from J, the junction kept 7 bases outside the gene matches. Germline CDR1 and CDR2: SEHNR and FQNEAQ (reference sequence). CDR3 in DNA: TGTGCCAGCAGCTCCGGGACTAGCGGGTCTCTAGCCAAAAACATTCAGTACTTC. Protein product: CASSSGTSGSLAKNIQYF.